This T cell receptor beta chain was recovered during a study of blood T cell repertoires in COVID-19. Study-level background: PBMCs, B-cell-depleted T cells, or T cells were the source of the cDNA or gDNA that made up the material.

Repertoires were generated with immunoSEQ multiplex PCR, while TCRdb's copy carries only in-frame clones and drops some. The data contain under 95,000 clones, around 79% of them seen just once; the ten biggest clones take up over 8.5%. V shed 1 base and J shed 1 base, with 10 bases lying between them. The length of the CDR3 is 15 residues. Per the germline V gene, CDR1 is LNHNV and CDR2 is YYDKDF (reference sequence). The sequence came from a man between 45 and 60 years old with acute or convalescent COVID-19. The gene calls are TRBV15 and TRBJ2-5, with D possibly TRBD2 on 5 matching bases. The sequencing input was peripheral blood. CDR3 sequence: CATSRGGSGQETQYF. The CDR3 DNA follows: TGTGCCACCAGCAGAGGTGGGAGCGGCCAAGAGACCCAGTACTTC. The whole variable domain, filled in from reference TRBV15 and TRBJ2-5, reads DAMVIQNPRYQVTQFGKPVTLSCSQTLNHNVMYWYQQKSSQAPKLLFHYYDKDFNNEADTPDNFQSRRPNTSFCFLDIRSPGLGDTAMYLCATSRGGSGQETQYFGPGTRLLVL.